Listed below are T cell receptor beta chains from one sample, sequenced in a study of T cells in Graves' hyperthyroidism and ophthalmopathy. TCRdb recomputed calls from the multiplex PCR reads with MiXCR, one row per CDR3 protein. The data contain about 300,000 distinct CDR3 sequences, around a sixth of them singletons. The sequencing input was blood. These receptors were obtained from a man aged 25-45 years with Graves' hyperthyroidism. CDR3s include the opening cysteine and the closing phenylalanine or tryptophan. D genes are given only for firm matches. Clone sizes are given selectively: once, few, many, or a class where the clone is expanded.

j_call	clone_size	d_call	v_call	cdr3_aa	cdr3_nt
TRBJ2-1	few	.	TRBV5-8	CASALGTDSYNEQFF	TGTGCCAGCGCCTTAGGGACCGACTCCTACAATGAGCAGTTCTTC
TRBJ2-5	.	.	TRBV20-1	CSARGWTFPQETQYF	TGCAGTGCTAGAGGCTGGACGTTTCCACAAGAGACCCAGTACTTC
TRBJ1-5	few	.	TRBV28	CATLTSRVLLPQHF	TGTGCCACCCTTACCAGCAGGGTGTTATTGCCCCAGCATTTT
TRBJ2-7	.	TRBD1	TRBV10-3	CAISAQQGAGEQYF	TGTGCCATCAGTGCACAACAGGGGGCGGGGGAGCAGTACTTC
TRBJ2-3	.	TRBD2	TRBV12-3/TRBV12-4	CASSFTGGPRDTQYF	TGTGCCAGCAGTTTCACGGGAGGGCCTCGAGATACGCAGTATTTT
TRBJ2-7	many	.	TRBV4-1	CASSQDWDPKDEQYF	TGCGCCAGCAGCCAAGATTGGGACCCGAAGGACGAGCAGTACTTC
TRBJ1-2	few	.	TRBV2	CASSEGGQQAFFYGYTF	TGTGCCAGCAGTGAAGGGGGCCAGCAAGCTTTTTTCTATGGCTACACCTTC
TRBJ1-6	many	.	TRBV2	CASSEESSYNSPLHF	TGTGCCAGCAGTGAAGAGAGCTCCTATAATTCACCCCTCCACTTT
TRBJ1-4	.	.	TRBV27	CASSLTRFEKLFF	TGTGCCAGCAGTTTGACGAGGTTTGAAAAACTGTTTTTT
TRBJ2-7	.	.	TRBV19	CASSLGTPEGYEQYF	TGTGCCAGTAGTCTCGGGACGCCGGAGGGCTACGAGCAGTACTTC
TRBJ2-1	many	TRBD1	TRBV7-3	CASSIDRDLTYNEQFF	TGTGCCAGCAGCATAGACAGGGATTTAACCTACAATGAGCAGTTCTTC
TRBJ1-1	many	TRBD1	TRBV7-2	CASSFDYRGNTEAFF	TGTGCCAGCAGCTTTGATTACAGGGGGAACACTGAAGCTTTCTTT
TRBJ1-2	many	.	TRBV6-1	CASSETGLMVLYGYTF	TGTGCCAGCAGTGAAACCGGACTGATGGTTCTCTATGGCTACACCTTC
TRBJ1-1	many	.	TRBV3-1	CASSQDRTFF	TGTGCCAGCAGCCAAGATCGAACTTTCTTT
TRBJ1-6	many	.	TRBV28	CASSLSGGIGSPLHF	TGTGCCAGCAGTTTAAGTGGGGGGATCGGTTCACCCCTCCACTTT
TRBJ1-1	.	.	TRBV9	CASSVGKFLNTEAFF	TGTGCCAGCAGCGTCGGCAAATTCTTGAACACTGAAGCTTTCTTT